The 11 T cell receptor beta chains presented below share a single source sample, sequenced in a study of blood T cells in healthy people across ages. Then a second PCR, running roughly 7 to 11 cycles, was carried out with a sample-barcoded 5' primer and a J-beta primer mix. MiXCR was run by TCRdb on the 5' RACE reads, yielding one entry per CDR3 protein. The sample has almost 800,000 distinct CDR3 sequences; about 62% are singletons. Sequencing was performed on blood. These receptors all come from a man aged 25-45 years in good health.

This clonotype was recorded a few times. The V gene is TRBV7-2, the J gene TRBJ2-1, with a weak D call TRBD1 (6 bases). CDR1 is SGHTA, CDR2 FQGNSA, per germline. The V gene lost 1 base and the J gene lost 9 bases, with 13 bases spanning the gap. The CDR3 loop spans 14 amino acids. CDR3 bases: TGTGCCAGCAGCTTAGAATTCAGGGGTGGTGAGCAGTTCTTC. It translates to CASSLEFRGGEQFF.

The rearrangement uses TRBV7-8 and TRBJ2-4; 8 nucleotides line up with TRBD2. The DNA end favors TRBJ2-7, so the J call may be wrong. The CDR3 has 16 amino acids. Germline lookup yields CDR1 SGHVS and CDR2 FQNEAQ. In DNA form, the CDR3 reads TGTGCCAGCAGCTTAGCCTGGTCGGGGGGGAGCTACGAGCAGTACTTC. Translation: CASSLAWSGGSYEQYF.

Notes on this clonotype: This could be a read error, since a much larger clone is one nucleotide away. The chain has TRBV7-2 and TRBJ2-5; 11 bases match TRBD2. Germline assignment: CDR1 SGHTA and CDR2 FQGNSA. Trimming cost V 4 bases and J 11 bases; bases outside gene matches: 12. The CDR3 loop spans 15 amino acids. In DNA, the CDR3 is TGTGCCAGCAGCTGGGTGTTAGCGGGAGGGGATGAGCAGTACTTC. Translated, it gives CASSWVLAGGDEQYF.

This clonotype was counted a few times. The chain links TRBV7-2 to TRBJ2-1, with 13 bases matching TRBD2. The ends lost 1 base at V and 10 bases at J; junction bases unmatched: 4. CDR1 and CDR2 (germline): SGHTA, FQGNSA. CDR3 length: 15 residues. The chain's CDR3 is CASSLVLAGGQEQFF. The DNA for the CDR3 is TGTGCCAGCAGCTTAGTACTAGCGGGGGGGCAAGAGCAGTTCTTC.

The sample holds one count of this clonotype. The chain employs TRBV7-2 and TRBJ2-7; a possible D gene is TRBD2 (5 bases). V lost 5 bases, J lost 0 bases, and 14 bases lay in between. Germline assignment: CDR1 SGHTA and CDR2 FQGNSA. The CDR3 consists of 15 residues. The CDR3 sequence is CASSDRDKGSYEQYF. The CDR3 coding sequence is TGTGCCAGCAGCGACCGGGATAAGGGCTCCTACGAGCAGTACTTC.

The chain has TRBV27 and TRBJ2-7; 7 nucleotides agree with TRBD1. The germline V gene encodes CDR1 MNHEY and CDR2 SMNVEV (reference sequence). V shed 5 bases, J shed 4 bases, and the junction held 14 bases outside the gene matches. The CDR3 loop spans 16 amino acids. CDR3 loop: CASSPDPTGYGYEQYF. The CDR3 coding sequence is TGTGCCAGCAGTCCAGACCCGACAGGGTACGGATACGAGCAGTACTTC.

V usage is TRBV12-5 and J usage is TRBJ2-4, with D perhaps TRBD1 or TRBD2 (5 bases each). Near its end, the DNA agrees better with TRBJ2-7, so the J call may be wrong. CDR3 length: 16 residues. Looked up from germline, CDR1 is LGHNT and CDR2 is FRNRAP. CDR3 region: CASGLWIWDGAYEQYF. CDR3 bases: TGTGCTAGTGGTTTGTGGATTTGGGACGGAGCCTACGAGCAGTACTTC.

The J gene is TRBJ2-1, the V gene TRBV5-6, with D perhaps matching TRBD1 (6 bases). Trimming left V 6 bases short and J 10 bases short, with 11 bases between. There are 11 residues in the CDR3. The germline CDR1 and CDR2 sequences are SGHDT and YYEEEE. The CDR3 is CASTGGTEQFF. DNA for the CDR3: TGTGCCAGCACAGGTGGGACAGAGCAGTTCTTC.

This chain uses TRBV4-3 with TRBJ1-1; 9 bases fit TRBD1. The CDR3 is 14 residues long. Germline V gene lookup returns CDR1 LGHNA and CDR2 YSLEER. V shed 1 base, J shed 6 bases, and the junction held 3 bases outside the gene matches. Here the CDR3 DNA reads TGCGCCAGCAGCCAAGCGAACAGGGGGCCTGAAGCTTTCTTT. It specifies CASSQANRGPEAFF.

The J gene is TRBJ1-2, the V gene TRBV4-1, with D possibly TRBD1 on 6 matching bases. Trimming cost V 6 bases and J 2 bases, with 16 bases left between them. The CDR3 length is 15 residues. Per germline, CDR1 MGHRA and CDR2 YSYEKL. The CDR3, as DNA: TGCGCCAGCAGTCCCACTGTTGGACAGAACTATGGCTACACCTTC. Translating it yields CASSPTVGQNYGYTF.

The chain couples TRBV18 to TRBJ1-1, with no clear D. Germline V CDR1 and CDR2: KGHSH, LQKENI. CDR3 length equals 14 residues. V lost 3 bases and J 2 bases, leaving 10 bases between the germline ends. CDR3 region: CASSPGPDNTEAFF. In nucleotides, the CDR3 is TGTGCCAGCTCACCTGGGCCGGATAACACTGAAGCTTTCTTT.